What follows are 28 T cell receptor beta chains derived from one specimen sequenced in a study of blood T cell repertoires in COVID-19. Profiled with immunoSEQ multiplex PCR; TCRdb holds only in-frame clones, not every one. The sample contains about 80,000 clones, roughly 87% of which appear only once. Sequenced material: peripheral blood. The receptors derive from a woman aged 80 or older with active or convalescent COVID-19.

This rearrangement joins TRBV7-9 to TRBJ2-3, with 11 bases that match TRBD2. The CDR3 extends over 14 amino acids. The V gene's germline CDR1 is SEHNR and CDR2 FQNEAQ (reference sequence). With 6 bases clipped from V and 6 bases from J, the junction kept 5 bases outside the gene matches. CDR3 region: CASRVLAGGDTQYF. Written as DNA, the CDR3 is TGTGCCAGCAGGGTCCTAGCGGGGGGTGATACGCAGTATTTT.

This clone was counted a single time. The rearrangement uses TRBV7-6 and TRBJ1-1, with 7 bases aligning to TRBD1. The CDR3 contains 13 residues. Germline trimming cut 5 bases from V and 4 bases from J; bases unmatched to any gene: 4. CDR1 is SGHVS, CDR2 FNYEAQ, per germline. In nucleotides, the CDR3 is TGTGCCAGCAGCCTGGGGACAGTCACTGAAGCTTTCTTT. Amino acids: CASSLGTVTEAFF.

The gene calls are TRBV6-5 and TRBJ1-2; 9 positions match TRBD1. The CDR3 runs to 14 residues. V was pared by 7 bases and J by 7 bases, with 10 bases of the junction left unmatched. Germline V gene data show CDR1 as MNHEY and CDR2 as SVGAGI. CDR3 amino acids: CASTFFRDRVGYTF. The CDR3 nucleotides read TGTGCCAGCACCTTTTTTAGGGACAGGGTTGGCTACACCTTC.

The V gene is TRBV18, the J gene TRBJ1-5, with 9 positions matching TRBD1. Trimming at V came to 4 bases and at J to 5 bases, leaving 3 bases not matched to a gene. Germline V lookup: CDR1 KGHSH, CDR2 LQKENI. CDR3 size: 14 residues. The CDR3 DNA sequence: TGTGCCAGCTCACTCCGACAGGGGGATCAGCCCCAGCATTTT. Translated, it gives CASSLRQGDQPQHF.

In its sample, this clone was seen once. J is TRBJ1-2 and V is TRBV7-2; TRBD1 matches 9 bases. V lost 5 bases and J lost 4; bases outside the gene matches: 14. Germline-derived CDR1 and CDR2 are SGHTA and FQGNSA. CDR3 size: 17 residues. The CDR3 bases are TGTGCCAGCAGCCTCGTGGGACAGGGTGATTTTCGCTATGGCTACACCTTC. Its protein is CASSLVGQGDFRYGYTF.

The V gene is TRBV4-1, the J gene TRBJ2-3, with TRBD2 matching 14 bases. CDR1 and CDR2 from the germline V gene are MGHRA and YSYEKL. The CDR3 loop spans 19 amino acids. Trimming removed 2 bases from V and 3 bases from J; junction bases left unmatched: 10. The CDR3 DNA follows: TGCGCCAGCAGCCAAATCGCCCCCGGGACTAGCGGGAGAACAGATACGCAGTATTTT. Translated: CASSQIAPGTSGRTDTQYF.

This chain uses TRBV2 with TRBJ2-5, with D possibly being TRBD2 (5 bases). This CDR3 region has 12 residues. Deletions cut 3 bases from V and 5 bases from J, with 7 bases between. Germline V lookup: CDR1 SNHLY, CDR2 FYNNEI. CDR3 sequence reads: CASSDRRETQYF. CDR3 nucleotide sequence: TGTGCCAGCAGTGATAGGAGGGAGACCCAGTACTTC.

CDR3 in amino acids: CASSQEGVLSVVYTF. Here the CDR3 DNA reads TGCGCCAGCAGCCAAGAAGGGGTGCTCAGCGTCGTCTACACCTTC. The chain links TRBV4-1 to TRBJ1-2, with TRBD1 as a possible D gene (5 bases). Germline-derived CDR1 and CDR2 are MGHRA and YSYEKL. The CDR3 spans 15 residues. Trimming removed 0 bases at V and 10 bases at J, with 18 bases between.

This rearrangement joins TRBV21-1 to TRBJ2-7; the DNA was not compared with TRBD2, the D call given in the table. TRBV21-1 has pseudogene status. The CDR3 is 14 residues long. The CDR3 reads CASSHRWRGYEQYF. The CDR3 DNA reads as TGTGCCAGCAGCCACCGTTGGAGAGGGTACGAGCAGTACTTC.

This sequence joins TRBV5-1 and TRBJ2-5, with 9 bases identical to TRBD2. The V gene's germline CDR1 is SGHRS and CDR2 YFSETQ. The junction had 7 bases not matched to a gene; V was cut back by 4 bases and J by 6 bases. The CDR3 contains 14 residues. CDR3 in amino acids: CASSGVAGEKTQYF. CDR3 DNA sequence: TGCGCCAGCAGCGGGGTAGCGGGAGAGAAGACCCAGTACTTC.

This clone was seen more than once but under ten times. This sequence joins TRBV5-4 and TRBJ1-5, with D unclear. The CDR3 consists of 13 residues. The V and J ends lost 2 bases and 6 bases respectively, with 9 bases between them. The germline CDR1 and CDR2 sequences are SGHNT and YYREEE (reference sequence). CDR3 nucleotides: TGTGCCAGCAGCTTCAACCGGGGTCAGCCCCAGCATTTT. Its translation: CASSFNRGQPQHF.

This clone was recorded only once. The V gene is TRBV7-3, the J gene TRBJ2-1, with D perhaps matching TRBD2 (7 bases). Looked up from germline, CDR1 is SGHTA and CDR2 is FQGTGA. The CDR3 sequence is 16 residues long. The ends were cut back, 4 bases at V and 9 bases at J, with 22 bases in the middle. The CDR3, as DNA: TGTGCCAGCAGCTCCCCTATTGGCGGGGGCCCCACTGAGCAGTTCTTC. Translated: CASSSPIGGGPTEQFF.

The rearrangement uses TRBV28 and TRBJ2-2, with a possible D match to TRBD1 (5 bases). Germline V gene sequence: CDR1 MDHEN, CDR2 SYDVKM. The CDR3 covers 13 residues. Trimming left V 3 bases short and J 6 bases short, with 8 bases between. Here the CDR3 reads CASSLTVAGELFF. CDR3 coding DNA: TGTGCCAGCAGTTTGACAGTGGCCGGGGAGCTGTTTTTT.

This clone was counted once. The chain has TRBV2 and TRBJ2-5; 13 bases are a match to TRBD2. Per the germline V gene, CDR1 is SNHLY and CDR2 is FYNNEI. V gave up 9 bases and J gave up 3 bases; unmatched junction bases: 4. The CDR3 extends over 14 amino acids. CDR3 in amino acids: CARTGLAGKETQYF. As DNA, the CDR3 is TGTGCCAGGACGGGACTAGCGGGAAAAGAGACCCAGTACTTC. Variable domain in full (rest from reference TRBV2 and TRBJ2-5): EPEVTQTPSHQVTQMGQEVILRCVPISNHLYFYWYRQILGQKVEFLVSFYNNEISEKSEIFDDQFSVERPDGSNFTLKIRSTKLEDSAMYFCARTGLAGKETQYFGPGTRLLVL.

In regard to this clone: The sample holds other DNA sequences that translate to the same CDR3. CDR3 DNA sequence: TGTGCCAGCAGTGAACTGGGGGCCGTATCTTCGCCCCTCCACTTT. Translating it yields CASSELGAVSSPLHF. The chain combines TRBV2 with TRBJ1-6, with D possibly being TRBD1 (6 bases). CDR3 size: 15 residues. V was trimmed by 2 bases and J by 13 bases, leaving 18 bases between them. In germline, CDR1 is SNHLY, CDR2 FYNNEI.

The chain has TRBV6-2 or TRBV6-3 and TRBJ2-3; 7 bases align to TRBD2. Germline lookup yields CDR1 MNHEY and CDR2 SVGEGT. This CDR3 is 14 amino acids long. The V and J ends lost 5 bases and 2 bases, in that order; junction bases with no gene match: 4. The CDR3 sequence is CASSTGGFTDTQYF. CDR3 DNA sequence: TGTGCCAGCAGTACGGGAGGATTCACAGATACGCAGTATTTT.

The gene calls are TRBV9 and TRBJ2-1; 11 bases map to TRBD2. The ends lost 0 bases at V and 5 bases at J; junction bases unmatched: 7. Germline values: CDR1 SGDLS, CDR2 YYNGEE. The CDR3 loop spans 17 amino acids. The CDR3 region has the DNA TGTGCCAGCAGCGTAGAGGTTAGCGGGGGGGCCCACAATGAGCAGTTCTTC. Translating it yields CASSVEVSGGAHNEQFF.

This chain connects TRBV2 to TRBJ2-5, with 12 bases identical to TRBD2. Germline CDR1 is SNHLY and CDR2 is FYNNEI. There are 14 residues in the CDR3. After removal of 7 bases from V and 4 bases from J, the junction contained 4 bases not matched to a gene. CDR3 nucleotide sequence: TGTGCCAGCAAAGGGACTAGCGGGTTAGAGACCCAGTACTTC. Translated: CASKGTSGLETQYF. The variable domain in full, with the rest retrieved from reference TRBV2 and TRBJ2-5, is EPEVTQTPSHQVTQMGQEVILRCVPISNHLYFYWYRQILGQKVEFLVSFYNNEISEKSEIFDDQFSVERPDGSNFTLKIRSTKLEDSAMYFCASKGTSGLETQYFGPGTRLLVL.

This clone occurred once. The chain couples TRBV29-1 to TRBJ2-5; 16 nucleotides match TRBD2. There are 14 residues in the CDR3. Trimming cost V 6 bases and J 7 bases; bases outside gene matches: 5. Looked up from germline, CDR1 is SQVTM and CDR2 is ANQGSEA. The CDR3 coding sequence is TGCAGCGTGGGGACTAGCGGGGGGGCAGGGACCCAGTACTTC. It encodes CSVGTSGGAGTQYF.

J is TRBJ1-2 and V is TRBV5-1, with D perhaps TRBD1 (6 bases). This CDR3 region has 16 residues. V was clipped by 0 bases and J by 6 bases, with 18 bases between them. Germline loops: CDR1 SGHRS, CDR2 YFSETQ. CDR3 sequence: CASSLVAGQSFNGYTF. CDR3 bases: TGCGCCAGCAGCTTGGTAGCTGGACAGTCCTTTAATGGCTACACCTTC.

This clone was detected only a few times. The V call is TRBV2, the J call TRBJ2-7; D may be TRBD2 (5 bases). The V end lost 5 bases, the J end lost 4 bases, and 24 bases lay between the germline ends. This CDR3 has 17 residues. The germline V gene encodes CDR1 SNHLY and CDR2 FYNNEI. The CDR3 sequence is CASSFSPSEAQGYEQYF. For the CDR3, the DNA is TGTGCCAGCAGTTTTTCCCCTTCGGAGGCCCAAGGGTACGAGCAGTACTTC.

The J gene is TRBJ2-3, the V gene TRBV18; TRBD2 agrees at 8 bases. This CDR3 has 16 amino acids. CDR1 KGHSH and CDR2 LQKENI come from the germline V gene. After removal of 2 bases from V and 3 bases from J, the junction contained 7 bases not matched to a gene. CDR3 sequence (DNA): TGTGCCAGCTCACCATATAGCGGGGCACGGACAGATACGCAGTATTTT. Its translation is CASSPYSGARTDTQYF.

The J gene is TRBJ2-3, the V gene TRBV5-6; weak D call: TRBD1 (6 bases). The CDR3 has 16 residues. V dropped 2 bases and J dropped 4 bases, with 17 bases sitting between them. Germline assignment: CDR1 SGHDT and CDR2 YYEEEE. This CDR3 is CASSFGWQGKADTQYF. In nucleotides, the CDR3 is TGTGCCAGCAGCTTTGGGTGGCAGGGGAAAGCAGATACGCAGTATTTT.

V is TRBV6-6 and J is TRBJ1-6; 9 bases are a match to TRBD1. V dropped 4 bases and J dropped 7; count of bases not matched to a gene: 5. The CDR3 sequence is 15 residues long. The germline CDR1 and CDR2 sequences are MNHNY and SVGAGI (reference sequence). CDR3 DNA sequence: TGTGCCAGCAGTTCCCCGGGACAGGGCAATTCACCCCTCCACTTT. Protein sequence: CASSSPGQGNSPLHF.

The V gene is TRBV21-1, the J gene TRBJ2-5; the table's TRBD2 call for D was not verified on the DNA. TRBV21-1 is termed a pseudogene. This CDR3 contains 15 residues. The CDR3 region is CASSKERNGQETQYF. In DNA form, the CDR3 reads TGTGCCAGCAGCAAAGAGAGAAACGGCCAAGAGACCCAGTACTTC.

This sequence joins TRBV11-1 and TRBJ2-7; D perhaps matches TRBD2 (7 bases). V was pared by 5 bases and J by 1 base, with 12 bases between. The CDR3 loop spans 14 amino acids. The V gene's germline CDR1 is SGHAT and CDR2 FQDESV (reference sequence). CDR3 DNA: TGTGCCAGCAGCCGGGGGGCGGGTTCCTACGAGCAGTACTTC. Amino acids: CASSRGAGSYEQYF.

The chain couples TRBV2 to TRBJ1-6; D gene uncertain. CDR3 size: 14 residues. Trimming removed 6 bases from V and 6 bases from J, with 12 bases in between. Germline loops: CDR1 SNHLY, CDR2 FYNNEI. CDR3 in DNA: TGTGCCAGCAGGGACGGGATATTTAATTCACCCCTCCACTTT. Its protein is CASRDGIFNSPLHF.

The CDR3 spells CARSSWRGPKNIQYF. The CDR3 nucleotides are TGTGCCAGAAGCTCCTGGCGGGGACCCAAAAACATTCAGTACTTC. The genes are TRBV5-3 and TRBJ2-4, with D perhaps TRBD2 (6 bases). TRBV5-3 is an ORF for which the function is uncertain. V was clipped by 3 bases and J by 2 bases, with 12 bases between them. The CDR3 spans 15 residues.